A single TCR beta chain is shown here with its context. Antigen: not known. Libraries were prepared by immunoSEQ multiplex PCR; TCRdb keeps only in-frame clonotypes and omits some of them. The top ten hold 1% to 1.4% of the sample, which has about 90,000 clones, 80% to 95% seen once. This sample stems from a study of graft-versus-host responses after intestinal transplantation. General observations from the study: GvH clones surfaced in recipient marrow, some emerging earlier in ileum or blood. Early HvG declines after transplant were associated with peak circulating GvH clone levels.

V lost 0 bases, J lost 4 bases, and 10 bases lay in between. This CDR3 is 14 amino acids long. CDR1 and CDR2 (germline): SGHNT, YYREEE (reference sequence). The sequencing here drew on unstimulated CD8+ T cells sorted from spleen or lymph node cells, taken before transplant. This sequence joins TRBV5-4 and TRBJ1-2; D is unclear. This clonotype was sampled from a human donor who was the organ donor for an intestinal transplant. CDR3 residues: CASSLAGRLYGYTF. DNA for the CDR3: TGTGCCAGCAGCTTGGCTGGGAGACTCTATGGCTACACCTTC. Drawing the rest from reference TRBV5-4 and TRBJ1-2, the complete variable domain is ETGVTQSPTHLIKTRGQQVTLRCSSQSGHNTVSWYQQALGQGPQFIFQYYREEENGRGNFPPRFSGLQFPNYSSELNVNALELDDSALYLCASSLAGRLYGYTFGSGTRLTVV.